This T cell receptor (beta chain) came from a study of beta chain features in type 1 diabetes. Findings and caveats of the study: At VDJ recombination sites, type 1 diabetes patients had fewer insertions and more deleted nucleotides. Researchers report that Type 1 diabetes patients had moderately but significantly shorter TCRB CDR3s across all four CD4+ subsets. Any PCR bias toward short templates would affect both groups alike.

Each donor gave one heparinised blood draw averaging roughly 100 mL. Sorting with CD45RO/CCR7/CD25/CD127/CD95/CD27 yielded naive, central memory, regulatory and stem-like memory CD4+ cells. Turning to this clone: Its matching antigen is unknown.

TCRB transcripts that were expressed got sequenced, as all of the isolated RNA had been reverse transcribed. TCRdb's table, derived via immunoSEQ multiplex PCR, lists solely in-frame clones and lacks some. The table lists hundreds of thousands of clones, over 12% of them singletons. Germline V gene sequence: CDR1 MGHDK, CDR2 SYGVNS. Trimming took off 2 bases at V and 0 bases at J, with 7 bases between the two ends. The CDR3 consists of 14 residues. This receptor was identified in a man between 18 and 35 years old with type 1 diabetes. The sequenced sample consisted of naive CD4+ T cells from blood. This chain links TRBV25-1 with TRBJ1-1; unclear D gene. CDR3 in amino acids: CASSEGGMNTEAFF. DNA for the CDR3: TGTGCCAGCAGTGAAGGAGGAATGAACACTGAAGCTTTCTTT.